The T cell receptor beta chain described here comes from a study of neurological immune-mediated disorders. In TCRdb, the 5' RACE reads were re-called with MiXCR into one record per CDR3 protein. The sample carries approximately 44,000 distinct CDR3 sequences, more than 14% recorded once. This clonotype came up many times. Its specificity is not known. Study-wide points: The most TCR clonal expansion was seen in HTLV-1-associated myelopathy, and the least was seen in multiple sclerosis, which fell below healthy controls. Sharing of CDR3 amino acid sequences among expanded clones across subjects was absent, suggesting private repertoires in all groups.

The CDR3 consists of 14 residues. CDR1 and CDR2 from the germline V gene are SGHKS and YYEKEE (reference sequence). Trimming removed 1 base from V and 0 bases from J, with 5 bases in between. Sequencing was carried out using CD4+ T cells from blood. The rearrangement uses TRBV5-5 and TRBJ2-1, with D unresolved. The sequence was obtained from a woman between 55 and 75 years old with HTLV-1-associated myelopathy (HAM/TSP). CDR3 sequence (DNA): TGTGCCAGCAGCTTGTTTAACTCCTACAATGAGCAGTTCTTC. Protein sequence: CASSLFNSYNEQFF.